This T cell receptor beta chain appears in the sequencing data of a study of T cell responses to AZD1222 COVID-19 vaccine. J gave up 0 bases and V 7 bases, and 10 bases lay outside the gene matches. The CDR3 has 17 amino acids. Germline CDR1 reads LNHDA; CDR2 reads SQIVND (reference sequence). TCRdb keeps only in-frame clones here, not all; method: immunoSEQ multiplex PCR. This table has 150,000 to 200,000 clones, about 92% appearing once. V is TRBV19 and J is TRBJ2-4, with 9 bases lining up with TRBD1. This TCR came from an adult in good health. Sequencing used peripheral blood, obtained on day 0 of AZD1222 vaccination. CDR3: CASNTGTGLIAKNIQYF. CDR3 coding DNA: TGTGCCAGTAACACAGGGACAGGGCTTATAGCCAAAAACATTCAGTACTTC.